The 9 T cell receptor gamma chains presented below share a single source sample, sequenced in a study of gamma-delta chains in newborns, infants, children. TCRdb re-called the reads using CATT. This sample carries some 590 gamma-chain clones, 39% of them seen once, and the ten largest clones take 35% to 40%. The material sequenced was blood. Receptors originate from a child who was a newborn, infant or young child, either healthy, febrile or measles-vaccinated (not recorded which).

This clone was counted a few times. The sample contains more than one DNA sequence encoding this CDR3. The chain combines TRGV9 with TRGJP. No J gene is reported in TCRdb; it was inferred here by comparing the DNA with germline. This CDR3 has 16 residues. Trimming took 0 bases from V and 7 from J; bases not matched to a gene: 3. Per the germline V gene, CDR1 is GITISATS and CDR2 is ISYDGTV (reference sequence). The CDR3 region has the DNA TGTGCCTTGTGGGAGGTGTCTGAGTTGGGCAAAAAAATCAAGGTATTT. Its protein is CALWEVSELGKKIKVF.

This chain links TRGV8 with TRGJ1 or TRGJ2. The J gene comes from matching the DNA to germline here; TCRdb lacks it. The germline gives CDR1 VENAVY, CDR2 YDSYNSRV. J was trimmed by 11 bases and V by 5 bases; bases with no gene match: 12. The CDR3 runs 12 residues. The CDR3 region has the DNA TGTGCCACCTGGGCCAGAGATGGGGAGAAACTCTTT. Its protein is CATWARDGEKLF.

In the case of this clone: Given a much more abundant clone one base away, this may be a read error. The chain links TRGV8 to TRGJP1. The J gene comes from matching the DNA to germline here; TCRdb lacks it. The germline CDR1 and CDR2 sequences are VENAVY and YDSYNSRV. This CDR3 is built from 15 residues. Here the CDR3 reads CATWDRYTSGWFKIF. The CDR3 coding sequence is TGTGCCACCTGGGATAGGTATACCAGTGGTTGGTTCAAGATATTT.

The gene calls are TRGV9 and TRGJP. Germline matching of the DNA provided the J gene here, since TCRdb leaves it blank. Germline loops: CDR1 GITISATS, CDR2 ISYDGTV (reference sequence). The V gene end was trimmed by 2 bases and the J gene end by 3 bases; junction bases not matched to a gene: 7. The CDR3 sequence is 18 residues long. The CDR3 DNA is TGTGCCTTGTGGGAGGCCCGTGTGCAAGAGTTGGGCAAAAAAATCAAGGTATTT. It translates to CALWEARVQELGKKIKVF.

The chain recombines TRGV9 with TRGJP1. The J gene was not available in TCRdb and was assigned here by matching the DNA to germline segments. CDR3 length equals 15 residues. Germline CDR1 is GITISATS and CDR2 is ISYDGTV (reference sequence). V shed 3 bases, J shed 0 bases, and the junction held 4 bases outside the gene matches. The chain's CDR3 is CALWETNTTGWFKIF. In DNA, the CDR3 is TGTGCCTTGTGGGAGACTAATACCACTGGTTGGTTCAAGATATTT.

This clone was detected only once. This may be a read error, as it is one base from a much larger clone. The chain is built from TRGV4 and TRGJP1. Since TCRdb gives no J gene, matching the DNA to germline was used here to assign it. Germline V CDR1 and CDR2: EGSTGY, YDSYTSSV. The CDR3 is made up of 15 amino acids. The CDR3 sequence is CATWGGLTTGWFKIF. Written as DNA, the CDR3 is TGTGCCACCTGGGGTGGGCTCACCACTGGTTGGTTCAAGATATTT.

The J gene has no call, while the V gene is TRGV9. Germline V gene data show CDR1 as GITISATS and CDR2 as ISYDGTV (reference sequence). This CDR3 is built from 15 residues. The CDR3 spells CALWEQEVGKKLKVF. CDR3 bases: TGTGCCTTGTGGGAGCAAGAGGTTGGCAAAAAACTAAAGGTCTTT.

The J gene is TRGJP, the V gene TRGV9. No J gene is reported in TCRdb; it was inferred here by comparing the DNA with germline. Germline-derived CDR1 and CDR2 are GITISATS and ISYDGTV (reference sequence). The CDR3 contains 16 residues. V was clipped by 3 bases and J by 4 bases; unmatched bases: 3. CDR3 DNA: TGTGCCTTGTGGGAGATTCAAGAGTTGGGCAAAAAAATCAAGGTATTT. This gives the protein CALWEIQELGKKIKVF.

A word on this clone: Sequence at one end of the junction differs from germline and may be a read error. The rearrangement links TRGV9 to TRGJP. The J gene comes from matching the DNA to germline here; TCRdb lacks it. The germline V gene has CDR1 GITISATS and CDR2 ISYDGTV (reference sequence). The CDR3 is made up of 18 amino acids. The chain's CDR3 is CALWEEPRQESGKKIKVF. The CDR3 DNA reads TGTGCCTTGTGGGAGGAACCCCGGCAAGAGTCGGGCAAAAAAATCAAGGTATTT.